The T cell receptor beta chain described here comes from a study of response to subunit inactivated influenza vaccine. Study observations and caveats: Few additional T cells are recruited per seasonal influenza vaccination, authors suggested.

One entry per CDR3 protein, called by TCRdb with MiXCR from the RT-PCR reads. The data show some 500,000 distinct CDR3 sequences, approximately 12% seen once. This CDR3 has 15 residues. The ends lost 7 bases at V and 7 bases at J; junction bases unmatched: 7. Comments on this clonotype: As yet, its antigen is unknown.

Here the sequenced sample was PBMCs from blood, taken around seven weeks after vaccination. This clonotype originated in a man aged 50 to 59 who received an inactivated influenza vaccine. The genes are TRBV6-7 and TRBJ2-1, with 13 bases aligning to TRBD2. Being an ORF, TRBV6-7 has a function that is uncertain. CDR3 sequence: CASIKLAGGPNEQFF. DNA for the CDR3: TGTGCCAGCATTAAACTAGCGGGAGGGCCTAATGAGCAGTTCTTC.